This T cell receptor (beta chain) was sequenced during a study of T cell repertoires and HLA-DP antigens. Study context: DNA input averaged approximately 220 ng in sorted CD137+CD4+ and 900 to 1,500 ng in pre-culture CD4+. General study findings and limits: Previously undetected clones averaged around 35% and 51% against the two alleles respectively. Sorted CD137+ clonality was about 0.36 for both alloantigens, versus about 0.037 pre-culture.

Clones were read by immunoSEQ multiplex PCR, and TCRdb kept only the in-frame ones, dropping some. The sample includes over 100,000 clones, approximately 92% of them seen just once. Concerning this clone itself: The antigen is unknown.

The sample taken for sequencing was CD4+ T cells from PBMCs. This clonotype originated in a woman aged 18-29 years in good health and CMV-seronegative.

CDR3 DNA sequence: TGTGCCAGCAGCACCACAGGGGTGAGAGAGACCCAGTACTTC. It yields the protein CASSTTGVRETQYF. The genes are TRBV5-5 and TRBJ2-5; 7 bases agree with TRBD1. CDR3 length equals 14 residues. The junction had 7 bases not matched to a gene; V was cut back by 4 bases and J by 4 bases. CDR1 is SGHKS and CDR2 is YYEKEE in the germline V gene (reference sequence). Full variable domain (remainder filled in from reference TRBV5-5 and TRBJ2-5): DAGVTQSPTHLIKTRGQQVTLRCSPISGHKSVSWYQQVLGQGPQFIFQYYEKEERGRGNFPDRFSARQFPNYSSELNVNALLLGDSALYLCASSTTGVRETQYFGPGTRLLVL.